This TCR beta chain was recovered during a study of vaccination effects on CD4 cells after COVID-19. Study as a whole: Each participant was administered two doses of either the BNT162b2 or the mRNA-1273 vaccine.

TCRdb's table, derived via immunoSEQ multiplex PCR, lists solely in-frame clones and lacks some. The sample lists over 45,000 clones, roughly 70% occurring once. This clone was seen a handful of times. The antigen remains unidentified. Prior to sequencing, the ViraFEST assay stimulated PBMC with viral peptide pools, which expanded the antigen-specific CD4+ T cells. Researchers isolated CD4+ T cells once approximately ten days of culture had elapsed. Nucleocapsid antibodies were negative in the vaccine recipients, who had never had SARS-CoV-2 infection. Cultures of over 1.5 million PBMC per well contained 10 IU/ml IL-2 plus 10 ug/ml peptides. V was pared by 5 bases and J by 7 bases, with 9 bases between. The CDR3 length is 13 residues. Whole-study results and caveats: There was only 1 of 255 vaccine-induced clones in healthy vaccinees that cross-reacted with common cold coronaviruses. Among infection- and vaccine-induced clones, marked clonal contraction occurred late after vaccination.

The rearrangement joins TRBV12-3 or TRBV12-4 to TRBJ1-6; D not resolved. The TCR was taken from a human donor who received a COVID-19 vaccine. The sample here was CD4+ T cells from PBMCs cultured with SARS-CoV-2 spike peptides, taken before COVID-19 vaccination. CDR3 sequence: CASSPPLNSPLHF. In DNA, the CDR3 is TGTGCCAGCAGTCCCCCCTTGAATTCACCCCTCCACTTT.